This T cell receptor beta chain stems from a study of T cell repertoires in cytomegalovirus infection. CDR1 DFQATT and CDR2 SNEGSKA come from the germline V gene (reference sequence). The CDR3 covers 12 residues. Trimming stripped 2 bases from V and 11 bases from J, with 15 bases between. This clonotype has at least ten counts. Its antigen remains unknown. Findings and limits, study-wide: Carriers of CMV and the relevant HLA type were discriminated by public TCR beta frequency. Clonotypes of TCR beta that were HLA-C-restricted and CMV-specific dominated the ex vivo response.

Using its own MiXCR run on the reads, TCRdb lists one record per CDR3 protein. The sample consists of about 76,000 distinct CDR3 sequences, 3.5% to 4.5% of them appearing once. Sequencing used PBMCs. This TCR came from a human donor in good health (CMV status not recorded). Some clones in this sample may be carry-over from other donors' samples. The chain couples TRBV20-1 to TRBJ1-1, with D unresolved. Here the CDR3 reads CSARKGQQDAFF. CDR3 coding DNA: TGCAGTGCTAGAAAGGGCCAGCAGGACGCTTTCTTT.